This entry describes one T cell receptor (beta chain). Its cognate antigen is unknown. TCRdb's table, derived via immunoSEQ multiplex PCR, lists solely in-frame clones and lacks some. The sample has about 24,000 clones, around 47% seen once. This sample is drawn from a study of radiation and T cells in renal cell carcinoma. Points from the study as a whole: Top 100 clonotypes averaged around 54% in irradiated versus approximately 45% in nephrectomy-only tumors. From baseline, blood top tumor clonotypes peaked at 2 weeks post-radiation. Only small tumor regions of about 1 g were sampled.

The V and J ends lost 3 bases and 1 base respectively, with 9 bases between them. The CDR3 spans 14 residues. Looked up from germline, CDR1 is SGHVS and CDR2 is FQNEAQ. The treatment denotes: 15 Gy SBRT to primary tumor, nephrectomy 4 weeks later. Nephrectomy followed 15 Gy stereotactic body radiation by 4 weeks. The J gene is TRBJ1-2, the V gene TRBV7-8, with D unclear. This TCR came from a woman aged 45-65 years with renal cell carcinoma. Source: tumor tissue, taken from a patient whose treatment included radiotherapy and nephrectomy. The CDR3 reads CASSFSRSNYGYTF. CDR3 nucleotide sequence: TGTGCCAGCAGCTTTAGTAGGAGTAACTATGGCTACACCTTC.